The 24 T cell receptor beta chains reported below all come from one sample, sequenced in a study of human T cells and chemical hapten exposure. Time point here: healthy volunteer bleed at 6 weeks. From whole blood left unfractionated, total RNA was extracted. A single record per CDR3 protein comes from TCRdb applying MiXCR to the RACE reads. The table shows fewer than 85,000 distinct CDR3 sequences, with over 8.5% occurring only once. Material: whole blood. The receptors derive from a male donor in good health. Some clones in this sample may be carry-over from other donors' samples.

This clonotype was counted between two and nine times. V gene TRBV5-4 combines with J gene TRBJ2-3; 12 nucleotides match TRBD2. The V gene end was trimmed by 2 bases and the J gene end by 3 bases; junction bases not matched to a gene: 10. Germline CDR1 and CDR2: SGHNT and YYREEE (reference sequence). The CDR3 spans 18 residues. Here the CDR3 reads CASSFGLAGLRDTDTQYF. Written as DNA, the CDR3 is TGTGCCAGCAGCTTTGGACTAGCGGGATTGCGAGATACAGATACGCAGTATTTT.

The V call is TRBV29-1, the J call TRBJ1-1; D gene ambiguous. The CDR3 contains 12 residues. Trimming left V 3 bases short and J 1 base short, with 6 bases between. The V gene's germline CDR1 is SQVTM and CDR2 ANQGSEA. CDR3 sequence reads: CSVETRNTEAFF. The CDR3 nucleotides read TGCAGCGTTGAGACAAGGAACACTGAAGCTTTCTTT.

This clonotype has more than one count but fewer than ten. The chain carries TRBV25-1 and TRBJ1-6, with 7 bases aligning to TRBD1. Germline CDR1 is MGHDK and CDR2 is SYGVNS. The V gene end was trimmed by 4 bases and the J gene end by 8 bases; junction bases not matched to a gene: 5. This CDR3 region has 14 residues. CDR3: CASSVVQGDSPLHF. The CDR3 bases are TGTGCCAGCAGTGTCGTCCAGGGGGATTCACCCCTCCACTTT.

This clonotype was recorded many times. The V gene is TRBV5-5, the J gene TRBJ1-1; 7 bases are shared with TRBD1. The ends lost 1 base at V and 3 bases at J; junction bases unmatched: 9. The CDR3 covers 16 residues. Germline loops: CDR1 SGHKS, CDR2 YYEKEE (reference sequence). The CDR3 here is CASSLWVRGPDTEAFF. The CDR3 nucleotides are TGTGCCAGCAGCTTGTGGGTTAGGGGGCCGGACACTGAAGCTTTCTTT.

This clonotype was observed at least ten times. The J gene is TRBJ1-6, the V gene TRBV6-5; no definite D call. V dropped 0 bases and J dropped 4 bases, with 13 bases sitting between them. Germline V gives CDR1 MNHEY, CDR2 SVGAGI. CDR3 size: 17 residues. The chain's CDR3 is CASSYSGRKPYNSPLHF. CDR3 coding DNA: TGTGCCAGCAGTTACTCGGGCCGAAAACCGTATAATTCACCCCTCCACTTT.

This clonotype was seen more than once but under ten times. This rearrangement joins TRBV7-9 to TRBJ1-5; the match to TRBD1 covers 7 bases. Germline lookup yields CDR1 SEHNR and CDR2 FQNEAQ (reference sequence). This CDR3 region has 15 residues. Losses at the gene ends were 1 base for V and 4 bases for J; bases not matched to a gene: 4. The CDR3 reads CASSLEGGTNQPQHF. The CDR3, as DNA: TGTGCCAGCAGCTTAGAAGGGGGCACTAATCAGCCCCAGCATTTT.

The rearrangement uses TRBV29-1 and TRBJ2-5, with 9 bases that match TRBD2. There are 13 residues in the CDR3. J lost 2 bases, V lost 7 bases, and 5 bases had no gene match. From germline, CDR1 is SQVTM and CDR2 ANQGSEA. The CDR3 coding sequence is TGCAGCGGAGCTAGCGGGGTGCAAGAGACCCAGTACTTC. The encoded protein is CSGASGVQETQYF.

This clonotype has more than one count but fewer than ten. This chain uses TRBV14 with TRBJ2-7; D unclear. This CDR3 has 17 residues. Deletions cut 3 bases from V and 2 bases from J, with 20 bases between. CDR1 and CDR2 from the germline V gene are SGHDN and FVKESK. The DNA of the CDR3 is TGTGCCAGCAGCCATAGCCAGTCGGGCTTACGAACCTACGAGCAGTACTTC. It encodes CASSHSQSGLRTYEQYF.

This clonotype was picked up a small number of times. This sequence joins TRBV29-1 and TRBJ2-3, with D unresolved. V lost 1 base to trimming and J lost 0 bases, with 8 bases between them. The CDR3 runs 14 residues. The V gene's germline CDR1 is SQVTM and CDR2 ANQGSEA. The CDR3 loop is CSVEGETSTDTQYF. CDR3 DNA sequence: TGCAGCGTTGAAGGTGAAACTAGCACAGATACGCAGTATTTT.

This clonotype was seen more than once but under ten times. V gene TRBV10-3 combines with J gene TRBJ1-5; D unclear. CDR3 length: 13 residues. V was pared by 4 bases and J by 2 bases, with 6 bases between. The V gene's germline CDR1 is ENHRY and CDR2 SYGVKD. The CDR3 coding sequence is TGTGCCATCAGTGCGGAGGGCAATCAGCCCCAGCATTTT. Translating it yields CAISAEGNQPQHF.

Ten or more counts support this clonotype. V usage is TRBV27 and J usage is TRBJ2-6; D uncertain. Germline CDR1 and CDR2: MNHEY and SMNVEV (reference sequence). The CDR3 loop spans 15 amino acids. V shed 7 bases and J shed 0 bases, with 10 bases lying between them. The CDR3 here is CASKRASSGANVLTF. DNA for the CDR3: TGTGCCAGCAAAAGAGCGAGCTCTGGGGCCAACGTCCTGACTTTC.

The chain uses TRBV20-1 and TRBJ1-5, with TRBD1 matching 8 bases. Per germline, CDR1 DFQATT and CDR2 SNEGSKA (reference sequence). This CDR3 comprises 14 residues. Unmatched junction bases numbered 6, after V lost 6 bases and J lost 2 bases. The chain's CDR3 is CSALDRDGNQPQHF. In DNA form, the CDR3 reads TGCAGTGCATTGGACAGGGATGGCAATCAGCCCCAGCATTTT.

There are a few counts of this clonotype. The chain has TRBV5-1 and TRBJ2-1; 12 bases match TRBD2. The junction had 8 bases not matched to a gene; V was cut back by 3 bases and J by 1 base. Germline lookup yields CDR1 SGHRS and CDR2 YFSETQ. The length of the CDR3 is 18 residues. In DNA, the CDR3 is TGCGCCAGCAGCTCGTCGACTAGCGGGAGATTTTCCTACAATGAGCAGTTCTTC. Protein: CASSSSTSGRFSYNEQFF.

This clonotype was seen only a few times. The chain couples TRBV20-1 to TRBJ2-7; tentatively, D is TRBD2 (5 bases). Trimming left V 6 bases short and J 4 bases short, with 19 bases between. The CDR3 consists of 14 residues. In germline, CDR1 is DFQATT, CDR2 SNEGSKA (reference sequence). CDR3 protein: CSAESPGSGYEQYF. The CDR3 DNA reads TGCAGTGCCGAGAGCCCGGGAAGTGGGTACGAGCAGTACTTC.

This clonotype was seen many times. The chain couples TRBV10-3 to TRBJ1-6; D is perhaps TRBD1 (6 bases). Trimming took off 4 bases at V and 6 bases at J, with 13 bases between the two ends. The V gene's germline CDR1 is ENHRY and CDR2 SYGVKD. The CDR3 contains 15 residues. The chain's CDR3 is CAISVQGQGNSPLHF. CDR3 DNA sequence: TGTGCCATCAGTGTACAGGGCCAGGGTAATTCACCCCTCCACTTT.

V gene TRBV27 combines with J gene TRBJ2-3, with 8 bases identical to TRBD1. Germline values: CDR1 MNHEY, CDR2 SMNVEV (reference sequence). Trimming removed 5 bases from V and 3 bases from J; junction bases left unmatched: 7. This CDR3 has 15 amino acids. CDR3 nucleotides: TGTGCCAGCAGTACGGACAGGGTGTTTACAGATACGCAGTATTTT. It specifies CASSTDRVFTDTQYF.

This chain joins TRBV2 and TRBJ1-6, with 9 bases lining up with TRBD1. The germline CDR1 and CDR2 sequences are SNHLY and FYNNEI. Losses at the gene ends were 8 bases for V and 6 bases for J; bases not matched to a gene: 2. This CDR3 region has 13 residues. CDR3 region: CASQDRGNSPLHF. In DNA form, the CDR3 reads TGTGCCAGCCAGGACAGGGGTAATTCACCCCTCCACTTT.

V gene TRBV12-3 or TRBV12-4 combines with J gene TRBJ2-1; 9 nucleotides line up with TRBD2. With 1 base clipped from V and 3 bases from J, the junction kept 4 bases outside the gene matches. The CDR3 is 16 amino acids. Written as DNA, the CDR3 is TGTGCCAGCAGTTTAGGAATTAGCGGGGGCTACAATGAGCAGTTCTTC. This sequence encodes CASSLGISGGYNEQFF.

This clonotype was seen a few times. The chain carries TRBV6-2 or TRBV6-3 and TRBJ1-5; tentatively, D is TRBD1 (5 bases). The CDR3 sequence is 15 residues long. With 5 bases removed from V and 2 bases from J, the gap between germline ends came to 13 bases. Germline CDR1 MNHEY, CDR2 SVGEGT. This chain's CDR3 is CASSQPFRGNQPQHF. CDR3 sequence (DNA): TGTGCCAGCAGTCAACCCTTCAGGGGCAATCAGCCCCAGCATTTT.

Only a few counts were recorded for this clonotype. This chain joins TRBV6-6 and TRBJ1-5; the D is unclear. This CDR3 has 16 residues. The germline gives CDR1 MNHNY, CDR2 SVGAGI (reference sequence). V was trimmed by 0 bases and J by 3 bases, leaving 12 bases between them. CDR3 residues: CASSYSTGLVNQPQHF. CDR3 sequence (DNA): TGTGCCAGCAGTTACTCGACCGGGTTAGTCAATCAGCCCCAGCATTTT.

The chain couples TRBV7-8 to TRBJ2-1; no clear D gene. The CDR3 runs 14 residues. Germline V lookup: CDR1 SGHVS, CDR2 FQNEAQ. Trimming stripped 4 bases from V and 9 bases from J, with 16 bases between. CDR3 DNA: TGTGCCAGCAGCTCAGCCCTAATAGGGCGTGAGCAGTTCTTC. It codes for CASSSALIGREQFF.

This clonotype occurred a few times. The J gene is TRBJ1-1, the V gene TRBV20-1; 12 bases line up with TRBD1. CDR1 is DFQATT and CDR2 is SNEGSKA in the germline V gene (reference sequence). V was clipped by 6 bases and J by 0 bases; unmatched bases: 2. CDR3 length: 14 residues. This CDR3 reads CSAGTGGMNTEAFF. In DNA, the CDR3 is TGCAGTGCGGGGACAGGGGGCATGAACACTGAAGCTTTCTTT.

J is TRBJ2-1 and V is TRBV5-1; possibly TRBD2 for D (5 bases). Germline values: CDR1 SGHRS, CDR2 YFSETQ. V was clipped by 1 base and J by 0 bases, with 8 bases between them. The CDR3 loop spans 15 amino acids. CDR3 DNA: TGCGCCAGCAGCTTGACGGGAAGCTCCTACAATGAGCAGTTCTTC. Its protein is CASSLTGSSYNEQFF. The full variable domain, rest sourced from reference TRBV5-1 and TRBJ2-1, is KAGVTQTPRYLIKTRGQQVTLSCSPISGHRSVSWYQQTPGQGLQFLFEYFSETQRNKGNFPGRFSGRQFSNSRSEMNVSTLELGDSALYLCASSLTGSSYNEQFFGPGTRLTVL.

In this sample, this clonotype turned up a few times. The J gene is TRBJ1-2, the V gene TRBV5-1, with 7 nucleotides matching TRBD1. The germline V gene has CDR1 SGHRS and CDR2 YFSETQ. Losses at the gene ends were 4 bases for V and 7 bases for J; bases not matched to a gene: 13. The CDR3 extends over 15 amino acids. The CDR3 DNA follows: TGCGCCAGCAGCCCACGACAGGGAGGGGACTCTGGCTACACCTTC. Amino acids: CASSPRQGGDSGYTF.